Below, 15 T cell receptor beta chains from the same sample are listed, as sequenced in a study of cytomegalovirus exposure and HLA in healthy donors. The PCR had 60 Vbeta and 13 Jbeta primers. Using immunoSEQ multiplex PCR, the repertoire was profiled, and TCRdb retains in-frame clones only, with some absent. The profile shows roughly 130,000 clones, 75% to 85% of them singletons. Sequenced: PBMCs. Every receptor here comes from a man in his forties or fifties in good health and CMV-seronegative.

The J gene is TRBJ2-2, the V gene TRBV11-2; no reliable D call. Germline CDR1 and CDR2: SGHAT and FQNNGV. Trimming took 1 base from V and 1 from J, leaving 4 bases between them. CDR3 length equals 14 residues. The CDR3 region has the DNA TGTGCCAGCAGCTTAGGACAGAACACCGGGGAGCTGTTTTTT. Translation: CASSLGQNTGELFF.

CDR3 in amino acids: CASSLGASSGVLDTQYF. CDR3 in DNA: TGTGCCAGCAGCTTGGGCGCGTCTAGCGGGGTTTTAGATACGCAGTATTTT. The chain recombines TRBV5-8 with TRBJ2-3; TRBD2 aligns across 9 bases. V was pared by 0 bases and J by 5 bases, with 10 bases of the junction left unmatched. This CDR3 is built from 17 residues. Germline assignment: CDR1 SGHTS and CDR2 YDEGEE.

The chain recombines TRBV6-5 with TRBJ1-4, with TRBD1 matching 7 bases. Germline CDR1 and CDR2: MNHEY and SVGAGI. This CDR3 spans 14 amino acids. After removal of 6 bases from V and 8 bases from J, the junction contained 9 bases not matched to a gene. The CDR3 region has the DNA TGTGCCAGCAGAGGGACAGACCTCCGAGAAAAACTGTTTTTT. Its protein product is CASRGTDLREKLFF.

This chain uses TRBV7-4 with TRBJ1-5; 10 nucleotides line up with TRBD1. The junction had 12 bases not matched to a gene; V was cut back by 5 bases and J by 2 bases. This CDR3 is built from 18 residues. CDR1 is SGHVT and CDR2 is SQSDAQ in the germline V gene. CDR3 region: CASSPPGTGEEGNQPQHF. Written as DNA, the CDR3 is TGTGCCAGCAGCCCCCCCGGGACAGGGGAAGAGGGCAATCAGCCCCAGCATTTT.

Here the CDR3 DNA reads TGCGCCAGCAGCTTGGAGGTGGGGGCCCTGTCCTACGAGCAGTACTTC. This translates into CASSLEVGALSYEQYF. The gene calls are TRBV5-1 and TRBJ2-7; maybe TRBD1 (6 bases). V gave up 0 bases and J gave up 1 base, with 14 bases separating them. CDR1 and CDR2 from the germline V gene are SGHRS and YFSETQ. The CDR3 sequence is 16 residues long.

This chain connects TRBV27 to TRBJ1-2; tentatively, D is TRBD1 (5 bases). Germline V gene data show CDR1 as MNHEY and CDR2 as SMNVEV (reference sequence). The germline V and J ends were trimmed by 5 bases and 1 base, with 17 bases remaining between them. This CDR3 has 16 amino acids. The chain's CDR3 is CASSPFRGGFNYGYTF. The CDR3, as DNA: TGTGCCAGCAGTCCGTTCCGGGGGGGATTTAACTATGGCTACACCTTC.

The chain couples TRBV11-2 to TRBJ2-7, with 7 nucleotides matching TRBD1. Trimming took 3 bases from V and 7 from J; bases not matched to a gene: 3. Germline V lookup: CDR1 SGHAT, CDR2 FQNNGV. The CDR3 loop spans 12 amino acids. For the CDR3, the DNA is TGTGCCAGCAGCTTGACAGGGCAGGAGCAGTACTTC. Protein: CASSLTGQEQYF.

This chain links TRBV5-4 with TRBJ2-7, with TRBD1 identical over 7 bases. With V trimmed by 4 bases and J by 2 bases, 3 bases remained unmatched. Germline CDR1 and CDR2: SGHNT and YYREEE (reference sequence). The CDR3 contains 13 residues. CDR3 nucleotide sequence: TGTGCCAGCAGCGCAGGGACAGCCTACGAGCAGTACTTC. It yields the protein CASSAGTAYEQYF.

The chain is built from TRBV28 and TRBJ2-3; no clear D. Between the trimmed V and J ends, which lost 2 bases and 2 bases, there was a span of 5 bases. The CDR3 covers 13 residues. CDR1 and CDR2 (germline): MDHEN, SYDVKM. Written as DNA, the CDR3 is TGTGCCAGCAGTTTACAGAACACAGATACGCAGTATTTT. This codes for CASSLQNTDTQYF.

J is TRBJ2-2 and V is TRBV5-1; 8 bases are a match to TRBD1. Germline V gene data show CDR1 as SGHRS and CDR2 as YFSETQ. The CDR3 sequence is 15 residues long. Losses at the gene ends were 2 bases for V and 4 bases for J; bases not matched to a gene: 4. CDR3 nucleotides: TGCGCCAGCAGCTTCGGACAGGGAGCCACCGGGGAGCTGTTTTTT. Translating gives CASSFGQGATGELFF. The full variable domain, in which reference TRBV5-1 and TRBJ2-2 provide the parts outside the CDR3, is KAGVTQTPRYLIKTRGQQVTLSCSPISGHRSVSWYQQTPGQGLQFLFEYFSETQRNKGNFPGRFSGRQFSNSRSEMNVSTLELGDSALYLCASSFGQGATGELFFGEGSRLTVL.

This chain uses TRBV5-1 with TRBJ1-4, with TRBD1 identical over 10 bases. Trimming removed 4 bases from V and 6 bases from J; junction bases left unmatched: 3. Germline values: CDR1 SGHRS, CDR2 YFSETQ. The CDR3 is 14 residues long. This CDR3 is CASSPGQGHEKLFF. The CDR3 DNA reads TGCGCCAGCAGCCCGGGACAGGGGCATGAAAAACTGTTTTTT.

The V call is TRBV30, the J call TRBJ1-1; D might be TRBD1 (6 bases). V lost 1 base and J 4 bases, leaving 19 bases between the germline ends. The CDR3 is 16 amino acids. Germline assignment: CDR1 GTSNPN and CDR2 SVGIG (reference sequence). The CDR3 nucleotides read TGTGCCTGGAGTGAGAGGGCAGGGGTGGAGATCACTGAAGCTTTCTTT. Translated, it gives CAWSERAGVEITEAFF. Based on the CDR3 plus reference TRBV30 and TRBJ1-1, the full variable domain is SQTIHQWPATLVQPVGSPLSLECTVEGTSNPNLYWYRQAAGRGLQLLFYSVGIGQISSEVPQNLSASRPQDRQFILSSKKLLLSDSGFYLCAWSERAGVEITEAFFGQGTRLTVV.

This rearrangement joins TRBV28 to TRBJ2-7; a possible D gene is TRBD1 (6 bases). The CDR3 sequence is 15 residues long. V was clipped by 5 bases and J by 2 bases, with 16 bases between them. Germline lookup yields CDR1 MDHEN and CDR2 SYDVKM. CDR3 sequence: CASSQGTLGTYEQYF. For the CDR3, the DNA is TGTGCCAGCAGTCAAGGGACATTGGGAACCTACGAGCAGTACTTC.

The gene calls are TRBV29-1 and TRBJ1-3; possible D gene TRBD1, 6 bases. CDR1 is SQVTM and CDR2 is ANQGSEA in the germline V gene. V gave up 3 bases and J gave up 4 bases, with 7 bases separating them. The CDR3 contains 12 residues. In DNA form, the CDR3 reads TGCAGCGTTGACCAGGGGGGAAACACCATATATTTT. Translating gives CSVDQGGNTIYF.

The rearrangement uses TRBV29-1 and TRBJ1-2; D not resolved. V lost 0 bases to trimming and J lost 6 bases, with 17 bases between them. The germline V gene encodes CDR1 SQVTM and CDR2 ANQGSEA. This CDR3 contains 15 residues. The CDR3 DNA sequence: TGCAGCGTTGAAGATCCTTCGGGTCCTCTCCATGGCTACACCTTC. Amino acid sequence: CSVEDPSGPLHGYTF.